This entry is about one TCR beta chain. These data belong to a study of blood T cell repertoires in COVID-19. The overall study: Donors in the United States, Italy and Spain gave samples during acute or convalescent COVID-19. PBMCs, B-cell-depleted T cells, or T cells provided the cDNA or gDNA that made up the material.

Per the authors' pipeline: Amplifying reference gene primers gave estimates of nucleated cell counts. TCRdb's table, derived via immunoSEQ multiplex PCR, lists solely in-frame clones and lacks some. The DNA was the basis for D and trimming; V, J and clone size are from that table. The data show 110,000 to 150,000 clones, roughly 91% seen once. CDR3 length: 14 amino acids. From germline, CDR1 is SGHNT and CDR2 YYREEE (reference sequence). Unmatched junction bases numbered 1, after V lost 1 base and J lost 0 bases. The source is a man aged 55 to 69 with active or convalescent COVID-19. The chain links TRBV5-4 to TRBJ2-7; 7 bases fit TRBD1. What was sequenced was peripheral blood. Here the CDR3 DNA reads TGTGCCAGCAGCTTGAACAGGGGCTCCTACGAGCAGTACTTC. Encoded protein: CASSLNRGSYEQYF.